Presented here are 21 T cell receptor beta chains from one specimen sequenced in a study of shared clonotypes between healthy human individuals. The protocol was immunoSEQ multiplex PCR, while the TCRdb copy is restricted to in-frame clones and leaves out a portion. The table shows 2 million to 2.5 million clones, with 85% to 95% occurring only once. The material sequenced was naive CD4+ T cells from PBMCs. Documented subset: CD45RA+ positively selected. All receptors come from a man aged 18 to 29 in good health. Some clones in this sample may be carry-over from other donors' samples.

The gene calls are TRBV28 and TRBJ1-4; TRBD1 aligns across 12 bases. The CDR3 covers 14 residues. V shed 6 bases, J shed 8 bases, and the junction held 4 bases outside the gene matches. The germline V gene encodes CDR1 MDHEN and CDR2 SYDVKM. Written as DNA, the CDR3 is TGTGCCAGCAGGGCCGGGACAGGGGGCGAAAAACTGTTTTTT. It translates to CASRAGTGGEKLFF. Using reference TRBV28 and TRBJ1-4 for the parts outside the CDR3, the full variable domain is DVKVTQSSRYLVKRTGEKVFLECVQDMDHENMFWYRQDPGLGLRLIYFSYDVKMKEKGDIPEGYSVSREKKERFSLILESASTNQTSMYLCASRAGTGGEKLFFGSGTQLSVL.

In DNA form, the CDR3 reads TGCAGCGCCCAAGGGACAGCCCCATCCTACAATGAGCAGTTCTTC. Encoded protein: CSAQGTAPSYNEQFF. The chain has TRBV29-1 and TRBJ2-1; the match to TRBD1 covers 7 bases. V shed 7 bases and J 1 base; nucleotides not matched to a gene: 10. The CDR3 totals 15 residues. Germline V CDR1 and CDR2: SQVTM, ANQGSEA.

The table lists this clone with a count of one. The CDR3 spells CASSKIPETQYF. The CDR3 DNA is TGTGCCAGCAGCAAAATTCCGGAGACCCAGTACTTC. The genes are TRBV14 and TRBJ2-5, with D hard to call. The CDR3 sequence is 12 residues long. V dropped 5 bases and J dropped 5 bases, with 9 bases sitting between them. Germline assignment: CDR1 SGHDN and CDR2 FVKESK.

The V call is TRBV18, the J call TRBJ2-7; 10 bases match TRBD2. CDR3 length equals 16 residues. Germline CDR1 KGHSH, CDR2 LQKENI. Trimming removed 1 base from V and 5 bases from J; junction bases left unmatched: 8. CDR3 sequence: CASSPQLAGVLNEQYF. The CDR3 DNA follows: TGTGCCAGCTCACCACAGCTAGCGGGAGTACTGAACGAGCAGTACTTC.

V gene TRBV7-2 combines with J gene TRBJ1-2; 7 bases map to TRBD1. Germline values: CDR1 SGHTA, CDR2 FQGNSA. V trimming: 3 bases; J trimming: 8 bases; junction bases outside the gene matches: 6. The CDR3 runs 13 residues. The CDR3 DNA reads as TGTGCCAGCAGCTTGGACAGGCTGCAGGGCTACACCTTC. This encodes CASSLDRLQGYTF.

This clone is a singleton in its sample. The chain carries TRBV4-3 and TRBJ2-5; TRBD1 matches at 7 bases. Unmatched junction bases numbered 11, after V lost 5 bases and J lost 5 bases. The CDR3 extends over 15 amino acids. The germline V gene has CDR1 LGHNA and CDR2 YSLEER. CDR3 sequence (DNA): TGCGCCAGCAGCGAGATGTACACCAGGGGGGAGACCCAGTACTTC. It yields the protein CASSEMYTRGETQYF.

This chain links TRBV18 with TRBJ2-7; D is possibly TRBD1 or TRBD2 (6 bases each). CDR1 KGHSH and CDR2 LQKENI come from the germline V gene. This CDR3 contains 13 residues. With 6 bases removed from V and 0 bases from J, the gap between germline ends came to 9 bases. As DNA, the CDR3 is TGTGCCAGCTCGGAGGGGGTCTCCTACGAGCAGTACTTC. As protein: CASSEGVSYEQYF.

The CDR3 region is CAWSPLAGSGTQYF. CDR3 in DNA: TGTGCCTGGAGTCCGCTAGCGGGAAGCGGTACGCAGTATTTT. The V call is TRBV30, the J call TRBJ2-3, with 9 bases fitting TRBD2. Germline trimming cut 2 bases from V and 8 bases from J; bases unmatched to any gene: 8. Germline loops: CDR1 GTSNPN, CDR2 SVGIG (reference sequence). The CDR3 extends over 14 amino acids.

In regard to this clone: Distinct nucleotide sequences in the sample also encode this CDR3. The chain couples TRBV27 to TRBJ1-1; the D is unclear. The CDR3 sequence is 15 residues long. Germline V gene data show CDR1 as MNHEY and CDR2 as SMNVEV (reference sequence). V dropped 2 bases and J dropped 0 bases, with 10 bases sitting between them. DNA for the CDR3: TGTGCCAGCAGTTTAGGACGAGCCATGAACACTGAAGCTTTCTTT. Translating it yields CASSLGRAMNTEAFF.

Turning to this clone: This sample includes further DNA sequences coding for the same CDR3. In DNA form, the CDR3 reads TGTGCCAGCAGCTTAGTAGGAACGGGAGGGGGAGAGCAGTACTTC. Protein sequence: CASSLVGTGGGEQYF. The V and J genes are TRBV7-2 and TRBJ2-7, with TRBD2 matching over 8 bases. After removal of 1 base from V and 7 bases from J, the junction contained 9 bases not matched to a gene. The CDR3 spans 15 residues. The germline CDR1 and CDR2 sequences are SGHTA and FQGNSA.

This chain uses TRBV28 with TRBJ1-5; the D is unclear. The CDR3 length is 15 residues. Trimming stripped 7 bases from V and 5 bases from J, with 18 bases between. Germline CDR1 and CDR2: MDHEN and SYDVKM. CDR3 in DNA: TGTGCCAGCACCCCACGCATGGGATTATATCAGCCCCAGCATTTT. Its protein is CASTPRMGLYQPQHF.

The CDR3 reads CASTSSARGMGEQYF. The CDR3 DNA is TGTGCCAGCACCTCTTCCGCAAGGGGGATGGGGGAGCAGTACTTC. The V gene is TRBV2, the J gene TRBJ2-7, with a weak D call TRBD1 (6 bases). The V gene's germline CDR1 is SNHLY and CDR2 FYNNEI. This CDR3 has 15 residues. V dropped 7 bases and J dropped 7 bases, with 23 bases sitting between them.

The CDR3 protein is CASRLDQGKNEQYF. CDR3 sequence (DNA): TGTGCCAGCAGGTTGGATCAGGGGAAAAACGAGCAGTACTTC. This sequence joins TRBV6-1 and TRBJ2-7; TRBD1 is a possible D gene (6 bases). The length of the CDR3 is 14 residues. Germline V CDR1 and CDR2: MNHNS, SASEGT. Trimming left V 6 bases short and J 5 bases short, with 17 bases between.

CDR3 coding DNA: TGTGCCAGCAGCTTTGGTAGAGGACTAGCGGGAGAGACCCAGTACTTC. Its protein product is CASSFGRGLAGETQYF. The chain links TRBV5-5 to TRBJ2-5; 11 bases map to TRBD2. V shed 2 bases and J 4 bases; nucleotides not matched to a gene: 7. The CDR3 is 16 residues long. The germline CDR1 and CDR2 sequences are SGHKS and YYEKEE (reference sequence).

The genes are TRBV18 and TRBJ2-3; either TRBD1 or TRBD2 may supply D (5 bases each). CDR3 size: 14 residues. Germline V gives CDR1 KGHSH, CDR2 LQKENI. V lost 5 bases, J lost 8 bases, and 17 bases lay in between. Written as DNA, the CDR3 is TGTGCCAGCTCAAACCTCAGGGAGCAGGGTACGCAGTATTTT. Its protein is CASSNLREQGTQYF.

Concerning this clone: Other DNA sequences from this sample encode an identical CDR3 as well. CDR3 sequence: CASSDRDRGHEQYF. The CDR3 region has the DNA TGTGCCAGCAGTGACCGGGACAGGGGCCACGAGCAGTACTTC. The chain combines TRBV2 with TRBJ2-7, with 10 bases lining up with TRBD1. This CDR3 has 14 residues. J was trimmed by 5 bases and V by 3 bases; bases with no gene match: 4. Germline V gene sequence: CDR1 SNHLY, CDR2 FYNNEI.

This clone appeared a few times. It is unclear where the CDR3 begins or ends on the DNA, so no DNA is shown, and the CDR3 is as TCRdb lists it. This chain connects TRBV19 to TRBJ2-2; TRBD2 is taken as the D call from the table, unchecked against the DNA. The CDR3 is 14 residues long, ends included. Germline V gives CDR1 LNHDA, CDR2 SQIVND (reference sequence). CDR3 sequence: CASTSGRSTGELFF.

The J gene is TRBJ2-5, the V gene TRBV28, with 11 bases lining up with TRBD2. The end of the DNA aligns better with TRBJ2-7, so the J call may be wrong. Germline V gene lookup returns CDR1 MDHEN and CDR2 SYDVKM. The CDR3 loop spans 14 amino acids. The CDR3 DNA reads as TGTGCCAGCAGAGGGACTAGCGGTACCTACGAGCAGTACTTC. This encodes CASRGTSGTYEQYF.

The V call is TRBV6-6, the J call TRBJ1-1, with TRBD1 identical over 8 bases. V shed 8 bases, J shed 5 bases, and the junction held 7 bases outside the gene matches. The CDR3 is made up of 13 amino acids. Germline CDR1 reads MNHNY; CDR2 reads SVGAGI (reference sequence). This CDR3 is CASVWTGSTEAFF. CDR3 DNA sequence: TGTGCCAGCGTTTGGACAGGGAGTACTGAAGCTTTCTTT.

This chain connects TRBV15 to TRBJ2-1; TRBD2 matches 11 bases. CDR3 length: 14 residues. The junction had 3 bases not matched to a gene; V was cut back by 6 bases and J by 5 bases. In germline, CDR1 is LNHNV, CDR2 YYDKDF (reference sequence). CDR3 coding DNA: TGTGCCACCAGGAAGGGACTAGCGGACAATGAGCAGTTCTTC. It translates to CATRKGLADNEQFF. Full variable domain (outside the CDR3, taken from reference TRBV15 and TRBJ2-1): DAMVIQNPRYQVTQFGKPVTLSCSQTLNHNVMYWYQQKSSQAPKLLFHYYDKDFNNEADTPDNFQSRRPNTSFCFLDIRSPGLGDTAMYLCATRKGLADNEQFFGPGTRLTVL.

The chain recombines TRBV7-9 with TRBJ1-4; D is perhaps TRBD1 (5 bases). The ends were cut back, 7 bases at V and 2 bases at J, with 14 bases in the middle. Germline V gives CDR1 SEHNR, CDR2 FQNEAQ (reference sequence). This CDR3 is 15 amino acids long. In DNA form, the CDR3 reads TGTGCCAGCAACCCCTCGGGGCTGACTAATGAAAAACTGTTTTTT. Amino acid sequence: CASNPSGLTNEKLFF.